This T cell receptor (beta chain) was observed in a study of post-analysis software for immune sequencing data. Study-wide results and limits: TRBV5-6, TRBV5-1 and TRBV20-1 were among roughly 5 TRBV segments more frequent in patients than controls.

TCR beta libraries were prepared from cDNA with unique molecular identifiers. TCRdb itself ran the PCR reads through MiXCR, one entry per CDR3 protein. The sample lists a few hundred thousand distinct CDR3 sequences, 36% seen once, with roughly 4.8% in the top ten. This clonotype has a count of ten or more. What it binds is unknown. V lost 6 bases and J lost 1, with 18 bases in between. CDR3 length equals 16 residues. Germline values: CDR1 MNHEY, CDR2 SMNVEV (reference sequence). The source is a girl aged 5-17 years with multiple sclerosis. Sequencing was carried out using blood. The genes are TRBV27 and TRBJ1-2; D uncertain. This CDR3 is CASRPLDGGSNYGYTF. CDR3 nucleotides: TGTGCCAGCAGACCCCTGGACGGAGGGAGTAACTATGGCTACACCTTC.